Listed below are T cell receptor beta chains from one sample, sequenced in a study of identical twins. TCRdb ran MiXCR on the 5' RACE reads and lists one entry per CDR3 protein. This table holds just over 500,000 distinct CDR3 sequences, less than 25% found once. These data were likewise used in another study, on T cells expressing NK-cell markers.

The sequenced sample was CD4+ T cells sorted from blood. These receptor sequences come from a woman aged 18-29 years in good health. The CDR3 runs from the conserved cysteine through the conserved F or W. The D gene is left open where the match is weak. Rows give clone size only sometimes, using once, few, many, or a class for an expanded clone.

clone_size j_call v_call d_call cdr3_nt cdr3_aa
NA TRBJ2-1 TRBV20-1 NA TGCAGTGCTAGGCGAGACGCTGATCAGTTCTTC CSARRDADQFF
few TRBJ1-2 TRBV5-4 NA TGTGCCAGCAGCCGTCTGGCTCGGGAGAACTATGGCTACACCTTC CASSRLARENYGYTF
many TRBJ2-7 TRBV29-1 NA TGCAGCGTTGAAAGTCTACAGGGTCGAAACGAGCAGTACTTC CSVESLQGRNEQYF
NA TRBJ1-1 TRBV29-1 NA TGCAGCGTTGGGGGGGGCATCACTGAAGCTTTCTTT CSVGGGITEAFF
NA TRBJ1-2 TRBV6-6 NA TGTGCCAGCAGTTACAAGCAGGGGCACACCTTC CASSYKQGHTF
few TRBJ2-1 TRBV6-1 NA TGTGCCAGCAGTGAATCAGGGGACGAGCAGTTCTTC CASSESGDEQFF
NA TRBJ2-1 TRBV20-1 NA TGCAGTGCTAGTTTGGGAACCGGGGCCAATGAGCAGTTCTTC CSASLGTGANEQFF
NA TRBJ2-1 TRBV24-1 NA TGTGCCACCAGCGCTCAGGAAAGCAATGAGCAGTTCTTC CATSAQESNEQFF
many TRBJ2-5 TRBV5-1 TRBD2 TGCGCCAGCAGCCACTTCATCGGGGGGAGGAGAGAGACCCAGTACTTC CASSHFIGGRRETQYF
NA TRBJ1-4 TRBV5-1 NA TGCGCCAGCAGCTTGGGCAGGGCCTCTCCTGGAAAACTGTTTTTT CASSLGRASPGKLFF
NA TRBJ1-2 TRBV9 NA TGTGCCAGAGCGGCGAACCGAGACTATGGCTACACCTTC CARAANRDYGYTF
NA TRBJ2-7 TRBV7-8 TRBD2 TGTGCCAGCAGCATAGCGGGGGCGCTAGGGTCCTACGAGCAGTACTTC CASSIAGALGSYEQYF
few TRBJ2-1 TRBV7-6 NA TGTGCCAGCAGCTTAGCCCCTAGTACATACAATGAGCAGTTCTTC CASSLAPSTYNEQFF
few TRBJ2-7 TRBV7-6 NA TGTGCCAGCAGCCCCACAGCGGGCTCCTACGAGCAGTACTTC CASSPTAGSYEQYF
few TRBJ2-7 TRBV12-3/TRBV12-4 NA TGTGCCAGCAGGTCCGGACCCGGAAGCTCCTACGAGCAGTACTTC CASRSGPGSSYEQYF
many TRBJ2-3 TRBV5-1 TRBD2 TGCGCCAGCAGCTTAGGACTAGCGGGACCAGATACGCAGTATTTT CASSLGLAGPDTQYF
few TRBJ2-3 TRBV29-1 NA TGCAGCGTTGGGGCGCGGAGGACTAGCACAGATACGCAGTATTTT CSVGARRTSTDTQYF
NA TRBJ2-1 TRBV5-1 NA TGCGCCAGCAGCATGGGACAATTGAGAGATGAGCAGTTCTTC CASSMGQLRDEQFF
few TRBJ2-1 TRBV6-6 TRBD2 TGTGCCACCACTCGGAGCGGGGCCAATGAGCAGTTCTTC CATTRSGANEQFF
NA TRBJ2-1 TRBV3-1 TRBD2 TGTGCCAGCAGCCAAGATAGGGTAGCGGGGGAGGGTGAGCAGTTCTTC CASSQDRVAGEGEQFF
many TRBJ1-6 TRBV5-1 TRBD1 TGCGCCAGCGGACAGGGTGACAATTCACCCCTCCACTTT CASGQGDNSPLHF
NA TRBJ1-2 TRBV30 NA TGTGCCTGGAGTCCGAACAGAGCTAACTATGGCTACACCTTC CAWSPNRANYGYTF
few TRBJ1-2 TRBV12-3/TRBV12-4 NA TGTGCCAGCAGTTGGGCTGAGGGGAACTATGGCTACACCTTC CASSWAEGNYGYTF
few TRBJ2-1 TRBV12-3/TRBV12-4 NA TGTGCCAGCAGTTTCGTCCCGGGTGAGCAGTTCTTC CASSFVPGEQFF
NA TRBJ1-5 TRBV9 NA TGTGCCAGCAGCCCGGGGAACAATCAGCCCCAGCATTTT CASSPGNNQPQHF
many TRBJ2-7 TRBV3-1 TRBD1 TGTGCCAGCAGCTCCTTAATTCGACAGGGGTTGTACGAGCAGTACTTC CASSSLIRQGLYEQYF
NA TRBJ1-4 TRBV5-4 NA TGTGCCAGCAGCTTCAAAGGACGTATGAATGAAAAACTGTTTTTT CASSFKGRMNEKLFF
few TRBJ1-1 TRBV27 TRBD1 TGTGCCAGCAGTAAGCGGACAGGGGGTAACACTGAAGCTTTCTTT CASSKRTGGNTEAFF
many TRBJ1-2 TRBV5-4 TRBD1 TGTGCCAGCAGCTTGTCTCCGGGACAGGGGCCGGGCGGCTACACCTTC CASSLSPGQGPGGYTF
many TRBJ2-3 TRBV7-3 NA TGTGCCAGCAGCGCGACGGGGAGCACAGATACGCAGTATTTT CASSATGSTDTQYF
NA TRBJ2-3 TRBV7-8 NA TGTGCCAGCAGCTTAGCGGTCGTCACAGATACGCAGTATTTT CASSLAVVTDTQYF
NA TRBJ1-1 TRBV5-1 NA TGCGCCAGCAGCTTGGGGAGGATGGCTGAAGCTTTCTTT CASSLGRMAEAFF
NA TRBJ2-6 TRBV12-3/TRBV12-4 NA TGTGCCAGCAGGACTACTGGGGCCAACGTCCTGACTTTC CASRTTGANVLTF
NA TRBJ2-1 TRBV20-1 TRBD2 TGCAGTCCTAGCGGGAGTCAGGTAGGGCGCGATGAGCAGTTCTTC CSPSGSQVGRDEQFF
NA TRBJ2-3 TRBV30 NA TGTGCCTGGACGGAGGGTGGAGATACGCAGTATTTT CAWTEGGDTQYF
NA TRBJ2-7 TRBV7-2 NA TGTGCCAGCAGCTTTCTGATCCCCAACGAGCAGTACTTC CASSFLIPNEQYF
NA TRBJ2-7 TRBV20-1 TRBD2 TGCAGTGCTAGAAGAGGGAGCGGGGGAAGCGAGCAGTACTTC CSARRGSGGSEQYF
NA TRBJ2-5 TRBV5-1 TRBD2 TGCGCCAGCAGCTTTTCGAGCGGGAGAATGGAGACCCAGTACTTC CASSFSSGRMETQYF
few TRBJ2-5 TRBV4-1 NA TGCGCCAGCAGCCAAGTTCTAGCAGCAGAGACCCAGTACTTC CASSQVLAAETQYF
few TRBJ2-1 TRBV5-1 TRBD1 TGCGCCAGCAGCCAATACCGGGACAGGGCTACGGCTGACTCCTACAATGAGCAGTTCTTC CASSQYRDRATADSYNEQFF
NA TRBJ2-1 TRBV12-3/TRBV12-4 TRBD2 TGTGCCAGCAGTCCCCAAGCGGGGGGCGGAAATGAGCAGTTCTTC CASSPQAGGGNEQFF
NA TRBJ1-2 TRBV9 TRBD1 TGTGCCAGCAGCGTTCGGACAGGGGTGGGAGATGGCTACACCTTC CASSVRTGVGDGYTF
few TRBJ2-1 TRBV5-1 TRBD2 TGCGCCAGCAGCTTTCCCCTAGCGGGGGGAGGCAATGAGCAGTTCTTC CASSFPLAGGGNEQFF
NA TRBJ2-7 TRBV2 NA TGTGCCAGCTCTAGCGAGACAGGGACGAGGGAGCAGTACTTC CASSSETGTREQYF
NA TRBJ2-3 TRBV24-1 TRBD2 TGTGCCACCAGTGAGTTAGCGGGAGGGCTGGATACGCAGTATTTT CATSELAGGLDTQYF
few TRBJ1-1 TRBV12-3/TRBV12-4 NA TGTGCCAGCAGTTTAGAGGGGCGTGAAGCTTTCTTT CASSLEGREAFF
few TRBJ1-5 TRBV20-1 TRBD1 TGCAGTGCTTCCTACAGGGGCCTCAATCAGCCCCAGCATTTT CSASYRGLNQPQHF
NA TRBJ2-2 TRBV24-1 NA TGTGCCACCAGTGATCAACACAGGGATACCGGGGAGCTGTTTTTT CATSDQHRDTGELFF
few TRBJ2-7 TRBV20-1 TRBD1 TGCAGTTGGAGGGTCCCAGGGGGCGAGTACTTC CSWRVPGGEYF
many TRBJ2-2 TRBV20-1 NA TGCAGTGCTAGAACAGCGACTCAAACTGCCGGGGAGCTGTTTTTT CSARTATQTAGELFF
few TRBJ1-1 TRBV12-3/TRBV12-4 NA TGTGCCAGCAGCCTCCCGACGGGGTTAACTGAAGCTTTCTTT CASSLPTGLTEAFF
NA TRBJ1-4 TRBV6-1 NA TGTGCCAGCAGCAGGATGAGGGTAGTTGAAAAACTGTTTTTT CASSRMRVVEKLFF
NA TRBJ1-2 TRBV7-9 NA TGTGCCAGCAGCTCAAGTAGCCCAAGAAAATTCGGTGGCTACACCTTC CASSSSSPRKFGGYTF
few TRBJ2-1 TRBV5-1 NA TGCGCCAGCAGCTTGGAAGGGGTAGGCTTCAATGAGCAGTTCTTC CASSLEGVGFNEQFF
NA TRBJ2-7 TRBV14 NA TGTGCCAGCAGCCAAAGATCTTCCTCCTTCGGTAAACGGGACGAGCAGTACTTC CASSQRSSSFGKRDEQYF